This T cell receptor beta chain was identified during a study of cytomegalovirus exposure and HLA in healthy donors. PCR amplification relied on 60 Vbeta primers (plus 13 Jbeta primers). TCRdb's copy holds only in-frame clones and misses some; the assay was immunoSEQ multiplex PCR. The sample has some 100,000 clones; around 85% are singletons. This CDR3 contains 16 residues. Trimming left V 0 bases short and J 2 bases short, with 12 bases between. In germline, CDR1 is SGDLS, CDR2 YYNGEE. The sequence was collected from a man aged 25-45 years in good health and CMV-seronegative. V gene TRBV9 combines with J gene TRBJ2-1, with a tentative D call TRBD1 (6 bases). The sequenced sample consisted of PBMCs. CDR3 bases: TGTGCCAGCAGCGTAGGTAGTCCAGGGGCCTACAATGAGCAGTTCTTC. It is translated as CASSVGSPGAYNEQFF.